Each of the 3 T cell receptor beta chains below was sequenced from the same sample in a study of T cells in Graves' hyperthyroidism and ophthalmopathy. Regions amplified from RNA transcripts were the TCR beta CDR3 regions. Using the HTBI primer set, a first-round RT-PCR was run on the TCR CDR3. Via MiXCR, TCRdb re-called the multiplex PCR reads, giving one row per CDR3 protein. Among a few hundred thousand distinct CDR3 sequences listed, approximately 14% were seen once. Source material: blood. The receptors were sampled from a young woman with Graves' ophthalmopathy.

This clonotype was found a few times. V usage is TRBV7-8 and J usage is TRBJ2-5; D is possibly TRBD1 or TRBD2 (5 bases each). There are 15 residues in the CDR3. V was clipped by 1 base and J by 5 bases, with 14 bases between them. Germline V CDR1 and CDR2: SGHVS, FQNEAQ. This chain's CDR3 is CASSLVGTGLETQYF. In DNA form, the CDR3 reads TGTGCCAGCAGCTTAGTCGGGACCGGCCTGGAGACCCAGTACTTC.

Of note for this clonotype: A read error may be the cause here, since a much bigger clone is one base away. The V call is TRBV5-4, the J call TRBJ1-6; D gene uncertain. The germline V and J ends were trimmed by 2 bases and 6 bases, with 6 bases remaining between them. The CDR3 spans 13 residues. The germline gives CDR1 SGHNT, CDR2 YYREEE (reference sequence). The CDR3 DNA reads as TGTGCCAGCAGCTTAGTGTTTAATTCACCCCTCCACTTT. This encodes CASSLVFNSPLHF.

V and J are TRBV28 and TRBJ2-1; TRBD2 aligns across 9 bases. After removal of 6 bases from V and 9 bases from J, the junction contained 9 bases not matched to a gene. From germline, CDR1 is MDHEN and CDR2 SYDVKM. The CDR3 extends over 14 amino acids. This CDR3 reads CASSFPQRGAEQFF. The CDR3, as DNA: TGTGCCAGCAGCTTTCCGCAGCGGGGGGCTGAGCAGTTCTTC.